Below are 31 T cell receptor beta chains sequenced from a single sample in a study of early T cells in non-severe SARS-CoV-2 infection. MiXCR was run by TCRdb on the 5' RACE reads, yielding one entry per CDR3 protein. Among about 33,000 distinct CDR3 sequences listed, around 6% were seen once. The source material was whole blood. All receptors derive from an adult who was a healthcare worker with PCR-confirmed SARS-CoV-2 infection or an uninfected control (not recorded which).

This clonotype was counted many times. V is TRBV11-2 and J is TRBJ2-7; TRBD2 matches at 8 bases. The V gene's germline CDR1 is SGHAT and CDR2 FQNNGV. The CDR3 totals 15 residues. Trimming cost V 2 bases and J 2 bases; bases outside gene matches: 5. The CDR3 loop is CASSLFAGGPYEQYF. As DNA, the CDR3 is TGTGCCAGCAGCTTATTTGCGGGGGGCCCCTACGAGCAGTACTTC.

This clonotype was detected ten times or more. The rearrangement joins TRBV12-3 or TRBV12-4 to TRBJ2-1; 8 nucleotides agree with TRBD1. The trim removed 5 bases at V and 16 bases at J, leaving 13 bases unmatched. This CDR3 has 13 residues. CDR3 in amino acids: CASSATRGLGYFF. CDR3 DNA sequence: TGTGCCAGCAGTGCCACCAGGGGGCTTGGGTATTTCTTC.

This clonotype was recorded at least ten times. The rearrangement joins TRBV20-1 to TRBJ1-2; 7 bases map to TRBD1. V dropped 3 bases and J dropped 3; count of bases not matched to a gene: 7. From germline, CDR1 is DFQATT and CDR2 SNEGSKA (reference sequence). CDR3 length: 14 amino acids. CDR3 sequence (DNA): TGCAGTGCTAGGAAGACAGGGCTTGACTATGGCTACACCTTC. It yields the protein CSARKTGLDYGYTF.

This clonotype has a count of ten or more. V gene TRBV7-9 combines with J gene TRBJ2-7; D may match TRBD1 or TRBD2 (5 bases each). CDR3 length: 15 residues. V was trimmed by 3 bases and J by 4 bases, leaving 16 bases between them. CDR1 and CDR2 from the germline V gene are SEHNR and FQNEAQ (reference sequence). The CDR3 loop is CASSFNGAPGYEQYF. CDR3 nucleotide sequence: TGTGCCAGCAGCTTCAACGGGGCCCCCGGGTACGAGCAGTACTTC.

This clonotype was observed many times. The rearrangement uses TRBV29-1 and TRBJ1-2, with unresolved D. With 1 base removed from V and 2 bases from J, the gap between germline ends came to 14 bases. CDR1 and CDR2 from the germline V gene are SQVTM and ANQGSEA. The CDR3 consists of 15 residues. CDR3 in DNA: TGCAGCGTTGAAGGTGATCGGGTTGGAAACTATGGCTACACCTTC. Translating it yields CSVEGDRVGNYGYTF.

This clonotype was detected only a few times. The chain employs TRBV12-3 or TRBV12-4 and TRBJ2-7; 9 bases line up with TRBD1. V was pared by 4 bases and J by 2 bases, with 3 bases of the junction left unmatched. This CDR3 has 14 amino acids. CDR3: CASSSRQGAYEQYF. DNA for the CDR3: TGTGCCAGCAGTTCTCGACAGGGGGCCTACGAGCAGTACTTC.

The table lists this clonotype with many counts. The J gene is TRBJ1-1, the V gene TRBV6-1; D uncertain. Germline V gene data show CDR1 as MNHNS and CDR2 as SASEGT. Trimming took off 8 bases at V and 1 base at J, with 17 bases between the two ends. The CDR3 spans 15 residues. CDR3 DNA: TGTGCCAGCGCCTTTCAGGTGGCATCGAACACTGAAGCTTTCTTT. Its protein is CASAFQVASNTEAFF.

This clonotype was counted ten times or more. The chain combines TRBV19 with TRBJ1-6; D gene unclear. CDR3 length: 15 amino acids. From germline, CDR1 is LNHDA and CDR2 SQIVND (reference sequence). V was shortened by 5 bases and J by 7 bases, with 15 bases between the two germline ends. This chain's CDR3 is CASSPRGGPNSPLHF. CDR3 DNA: TGTGCCAGTAGTCCCCGAGGAGGGCCAAATTCACCCCTCCACTTT.

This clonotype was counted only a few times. The CDR3 spells CASSQDVGGGTEAFF. In DNA, the CDR3 is TGCGCCAGCAGCCAAGATGTAGGGGGCGGCACTGAAGCTTTCTTT. The rearrangement joins TRBV4-1 to TRBJ1-1; 7 nucleotides match TRBD1. V dropped 0 bases and J dropped 4; count of bases not matched to a gene: 5. Germline loops: CDR1 MGHRA, CDR2 YSYEKL. This CDR3 is built from 15 residues.

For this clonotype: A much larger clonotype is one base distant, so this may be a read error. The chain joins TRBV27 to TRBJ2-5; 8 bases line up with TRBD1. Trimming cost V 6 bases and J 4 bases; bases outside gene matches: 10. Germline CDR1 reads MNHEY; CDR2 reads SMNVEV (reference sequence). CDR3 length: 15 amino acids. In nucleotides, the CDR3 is TGTGCCAGCAGCATCCTCGAACAGGGGGGAGAGACCCAGTACTTC. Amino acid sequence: CASSILEQGGETQYF.

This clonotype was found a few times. CDR3 sequence reads: CASSLDGQNTGELFF. The CDR3 DNA sequence: TGTGCCAGCAGCTTAGACGGCCAGAACACCGGGGAGCTGTTTTTT. The genes are TRBV11-2 and TRBJ2-2; no definite D call. This CDR3 is 15 amino acids long. Germline V gene data show CDR1 as SGHAT and CDR2 as FQNNGV. V was cut by 0 bases and J by 1 base, with 6 bases left in between. Full variable domain (outside the CDR3, taken from reference TRBV11-2 and TRBJ2-2): EAGVAQSPRYKIIEKRQSVAFWCNPISGHATLYWYQQILGQGPKLLIQFQNNGVVDDSQLPKDRFSAERLKGVDSTLKIQPAKLEDSAVYLCASSLDGQNTGELFFGEGSRLTVL.

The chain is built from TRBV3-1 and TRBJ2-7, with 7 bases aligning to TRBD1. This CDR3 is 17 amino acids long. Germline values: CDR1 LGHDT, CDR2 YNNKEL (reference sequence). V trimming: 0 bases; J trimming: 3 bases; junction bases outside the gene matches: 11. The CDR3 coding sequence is TGTGCCAGCAGCCAAGATCTCCGGACAGGCCGCTACTACGAGCAGTACTTC. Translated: CASSQDLRTGRYYEQYF.

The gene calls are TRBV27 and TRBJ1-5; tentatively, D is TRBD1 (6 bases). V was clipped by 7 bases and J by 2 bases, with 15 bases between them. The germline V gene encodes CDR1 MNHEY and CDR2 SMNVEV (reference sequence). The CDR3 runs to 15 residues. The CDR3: CASTMEAGGNQPQHF. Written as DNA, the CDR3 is TGTGCCAGCACCATGGAGGCAGGGGGCAATCAGCCCCAGCATTTT.

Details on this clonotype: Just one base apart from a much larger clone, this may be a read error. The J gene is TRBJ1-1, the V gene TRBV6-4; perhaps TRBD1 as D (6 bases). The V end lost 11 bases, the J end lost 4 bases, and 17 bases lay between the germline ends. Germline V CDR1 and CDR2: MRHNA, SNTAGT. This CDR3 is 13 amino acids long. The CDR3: CAGDKTRSTEAFF. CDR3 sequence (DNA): TGTGCCGGGGACAAGACCAGGAGCACTGAAGCTTTCTTT.

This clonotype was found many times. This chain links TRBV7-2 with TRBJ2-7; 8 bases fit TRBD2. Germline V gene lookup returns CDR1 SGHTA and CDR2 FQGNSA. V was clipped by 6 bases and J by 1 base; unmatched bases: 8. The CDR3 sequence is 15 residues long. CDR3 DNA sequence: TGTGCCAGCAGACTAAGGACGGGGGGGTCCTACGAGCAGTACTTC. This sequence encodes CASRLRTGGSYEQYF.

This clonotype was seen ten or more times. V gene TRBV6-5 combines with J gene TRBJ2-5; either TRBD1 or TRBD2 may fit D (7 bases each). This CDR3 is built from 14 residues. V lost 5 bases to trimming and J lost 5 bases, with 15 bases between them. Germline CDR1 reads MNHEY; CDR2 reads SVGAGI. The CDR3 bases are TGTGCCAGCAGTATTTCCAGGGGGGGGGAGACCCAGTACTTC. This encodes CASSISRGGETQYF.

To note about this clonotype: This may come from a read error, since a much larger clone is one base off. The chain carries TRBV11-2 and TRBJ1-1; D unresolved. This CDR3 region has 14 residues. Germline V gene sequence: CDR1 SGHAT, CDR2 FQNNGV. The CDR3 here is CVSSLVFGRAEAFF. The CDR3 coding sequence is TGTGTCAGCAGCTTAGTCTTCGGCCGAGCAGAAGCTTTCTTT.

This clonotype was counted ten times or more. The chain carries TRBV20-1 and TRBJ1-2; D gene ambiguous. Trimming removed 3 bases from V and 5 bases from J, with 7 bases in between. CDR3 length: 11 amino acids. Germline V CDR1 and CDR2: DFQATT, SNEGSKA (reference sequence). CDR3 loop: CSASPGYGYTF. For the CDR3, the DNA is TGCAGTGCTAGTCCCGGGTATGGCTACACCTTC.

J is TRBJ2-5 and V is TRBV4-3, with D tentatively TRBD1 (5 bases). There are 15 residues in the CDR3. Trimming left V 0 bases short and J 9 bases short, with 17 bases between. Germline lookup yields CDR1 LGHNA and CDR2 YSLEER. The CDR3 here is CASSQEAVAVGAQYF. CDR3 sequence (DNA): TGCGCCAGCAGCCAAGAGGCGGTTGCCGTAGGGGCCCAGTACTTC.

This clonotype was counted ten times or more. CDR3 residues: CAISARDGQSDNEQFF. The CDR3 coding sequence is TGTGCCATCAGTGCTAGAGACGGACAGAGCGACAATGAGCAGTTCTTC. This chain connects TRBV10-3 to TRBJ2-1, with D possibly TRBD1 on 6 matching bases. CDR1 is ENHRY, CDR2 SYGVKD, per germline. Trimming removed 4 bases at V and 5 bases at J, with 18 bases between. The CDR3 loop spans 16 amino acids.

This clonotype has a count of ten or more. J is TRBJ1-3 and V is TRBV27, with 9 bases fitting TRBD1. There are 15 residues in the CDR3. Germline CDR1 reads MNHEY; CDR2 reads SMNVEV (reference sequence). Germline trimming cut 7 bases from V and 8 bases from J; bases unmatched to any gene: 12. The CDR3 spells CASTGTGSPADTIYF. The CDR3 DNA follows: TGTGCCAGCACCGGGACAGGGTCTCCCGCTGACACCATATATTTT.

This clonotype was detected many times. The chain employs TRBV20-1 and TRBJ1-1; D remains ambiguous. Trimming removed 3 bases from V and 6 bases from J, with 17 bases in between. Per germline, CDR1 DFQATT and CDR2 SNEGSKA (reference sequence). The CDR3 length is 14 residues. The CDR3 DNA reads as TGCAGTGCTAGTAGTCCAGGTCCAAACGCTGAAGCTTTCTTT. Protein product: CSASSPGPNAEAFF.

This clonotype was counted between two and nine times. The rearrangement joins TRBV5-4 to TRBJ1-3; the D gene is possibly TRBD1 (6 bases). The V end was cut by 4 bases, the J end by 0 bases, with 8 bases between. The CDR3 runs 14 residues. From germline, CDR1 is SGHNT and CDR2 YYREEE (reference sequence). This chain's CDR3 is CASSVDSSGNTIYF. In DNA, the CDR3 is TGTGCCAGCAGCGTGGACAGCTCTGGAAACACCATATATTTT.

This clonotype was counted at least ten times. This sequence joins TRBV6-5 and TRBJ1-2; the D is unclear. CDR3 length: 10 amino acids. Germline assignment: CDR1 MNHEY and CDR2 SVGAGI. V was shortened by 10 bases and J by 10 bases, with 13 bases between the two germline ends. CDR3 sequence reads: CATLGPYYTF. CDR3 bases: TGTGCCACCCTAGGGCCCTACTACACCTTC.

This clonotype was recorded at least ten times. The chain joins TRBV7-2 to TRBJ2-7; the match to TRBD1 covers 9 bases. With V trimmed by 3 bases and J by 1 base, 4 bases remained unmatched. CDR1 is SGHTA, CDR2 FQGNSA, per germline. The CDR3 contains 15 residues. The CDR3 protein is CASSFDRGRSYEQYF. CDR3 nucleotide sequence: TGTGCCAGCAGCTTCGACAGGGGGAGGTCCTACGAGCAGTACTTC.

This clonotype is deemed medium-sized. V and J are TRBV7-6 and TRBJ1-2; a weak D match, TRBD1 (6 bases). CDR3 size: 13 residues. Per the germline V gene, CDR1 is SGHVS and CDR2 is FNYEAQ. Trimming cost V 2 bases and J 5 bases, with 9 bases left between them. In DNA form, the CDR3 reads TGTGCCAGCAGCTTATCAGGGGCTTATGGCTACACCTTC. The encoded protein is CASSLSGAYGYTF.

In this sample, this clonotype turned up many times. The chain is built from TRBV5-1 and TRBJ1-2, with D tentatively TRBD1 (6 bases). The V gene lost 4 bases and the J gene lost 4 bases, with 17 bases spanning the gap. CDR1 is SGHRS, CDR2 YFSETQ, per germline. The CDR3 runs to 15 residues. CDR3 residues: CASSRRDNGPYGYTF. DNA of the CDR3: TGCGCCAGCAGCCGCAGGGACAACGGACCCTATGGCTACACCTTC.

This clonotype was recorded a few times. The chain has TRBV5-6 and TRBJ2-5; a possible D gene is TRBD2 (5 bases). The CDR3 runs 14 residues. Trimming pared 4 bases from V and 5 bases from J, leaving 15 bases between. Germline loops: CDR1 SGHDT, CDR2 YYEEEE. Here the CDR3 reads CASSPLIRRETQYF. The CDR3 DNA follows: TGTGCCAGCAGCCCGTTGATCCGGAGGGAGACCCAGTACTTC.

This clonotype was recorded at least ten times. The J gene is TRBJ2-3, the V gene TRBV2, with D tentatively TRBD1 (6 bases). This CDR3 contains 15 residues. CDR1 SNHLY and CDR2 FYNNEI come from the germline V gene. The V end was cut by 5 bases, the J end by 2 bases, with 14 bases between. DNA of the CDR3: TGTGCCAGCAGTATCTCCGGGACATACACAGATACGCAGTATTTT. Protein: CASSISGTYTDTQYF.

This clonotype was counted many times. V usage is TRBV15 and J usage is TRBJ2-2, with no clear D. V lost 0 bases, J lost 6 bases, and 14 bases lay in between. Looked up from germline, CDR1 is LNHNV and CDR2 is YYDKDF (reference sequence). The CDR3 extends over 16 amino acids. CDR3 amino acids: CATSRDNPRVPGELFF. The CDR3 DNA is TGTGCCACCAGCAGAGATAACCCACGGGTCCCCGGGGAGCTGTTTTTT.

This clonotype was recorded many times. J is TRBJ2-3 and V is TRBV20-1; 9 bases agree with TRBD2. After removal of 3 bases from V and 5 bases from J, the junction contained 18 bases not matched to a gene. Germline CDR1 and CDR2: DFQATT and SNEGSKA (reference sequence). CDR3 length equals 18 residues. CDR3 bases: TGCAGTGCTAGGAGCCATTCCTCGCTAGCGGGGTCTCGAGATACGCAGTATTTT. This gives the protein CSARSHSSLAGSRDTQYF.